These T cell receptor beta chains were read from a single sample in a study of cytomegalovirus exposure and HLA in healthy donors. Measured with immunoSEQ multiplex PCR; TCRdb has only the in-frame clones, and not every one. Seen here are around 200,000 clones, roughly 80% observed once, and the top ten hold 2.5% to 3.5%. The source material was PBMCs. All receptors come from a female donor in good health and CMV-seronegative. Both conserved end residues are part of each CDR3. D genes are given only for firm matches. A row's size may be missing; if present it is once, few, many or a size class.

TRBV19	TRBD2	-	TRBJ2-5	TGTGCCAGTAGCGCGACTAGCGGGGCCCCCGGAGAGACCCAGTACTTC	CASSATSGAPGETQYF
TRBV2	TRBD1	-	TRBJ1-6	TGTGCCATCCCACCCACCCGGGCAGGGGGGAATTCACCCCTCCACTTT	CAIPPTRAGGNSPLHF
TRBV4-1	-	-	TRBJ2-3	TGCGCCAGCAGCCAAGTTCGGCCCCGGGAGCAGTATTTT	CASSQVRPREQYF
TRBV2	-	-	TRBJ2-7	TGTGCCAGCGGGGAGGCCGGGACCTACTACGAGCAGTACTTC	CASGEAGTYYEQYF
TRBV5-1	TRBD2	-	TRBJ2-5	TGCGCCAGCAGCTTTGCGGGAGGGGAGACCCAGTACTTC	CASSFAGGETQYF
TRBV19	-	-	TRBJ2-1	TGTGCCAGTAGTACGGGGAGGAATGAGCAGTTCTTC	CASSTGRNEQFF
TRBV5-1	-	once	TRBJ2-7	TGCGCCAGCAGCTTGGAAGGCGGGGTTGGGGACGAGCAGTACTTC	CASSLEGGVGDEQYF
TRBV4-1	-	-	TRBJ1-5	TGCGCCAGCAGCCAAGTGCCATTATCGAGTGGTTATCAGCCCCAGCATTTT	CASSQVPLSSGYQPQHF
TRBV7-2	TRBD1	-	TRBJ2-1	TGTGCCAGCAGCTTACGGACAGGGGTATACAATGAGCAGTTCTTC	CASSLRTGVYNEQFF
TRBV28	-	-	TRBJ2-2	TGTGCCACCCAGGGGAACACCGGGGAGCTGTTTTTT	CATQGNTGELFF
TRBV7-3	TRBD2	-	TRBJ2-7	TGTGCCAGCAGCCGTGGGACTAGCTACGAGCGGTACTTC	CASSRGTSYERYF
TRBV25-1	-	-	TRBJ1-2	TGTGCCAGCAGCGACATAATCACACCCAACTATGGCTACACCTTC	CASSDIITPNYGYTF
TRBV20-1	-	few	TRBJ2-7	TGCAGTGCCTCTGACAGATACGAGCAGTACTTC	CSASDRYEQYF
TRBV11-2	-	-	TRBJ1-2	TGTGCCAGCAGCTTCAGGCGGGCAGACGACTATGGCTACACCTTC	CASSFRRADDYGYTF
TRBV4-3	-	-	TRBJ2-1	TGCGCCAGCAGCCAAGTGACAGGCGATTACAATGAGCAGTTCTTC	CASSQVTGDYNEQFF
TRBV4-3	-	-	TRBJ1-1	TGCGCCAGCAGCCAAGAAACATCGAACACTGAAGCTTTCTTT	CASSQETSNTEAFF
TRBV19	TRBD2	-	TRBJ2-1	TGTGCCAGTAGCAAAGGTAGCGAGTGGAGCGGGGTGGGGAATGAGCAGTTCTTC	CASSKGSEWSGVGNEQFF
TRBV4-2	TRBD1	-	TRBJ2-7	TGTGCCAGCAGTCCGGACAGGGGGACCTACGAGCAGTACTTC	CASSPDRGTYEQYF
TRBV7-9	TRBD1	-	TRBJ1-2	TGTGCCAGCAGCTTAGCGCAAGGGGGCGGTGGCTACACCTTC	CASSLAQGGGGYTF
TRBV6-1	TRBD1	-	TRBJ1-1	TGTGCCAGTCGTACGACAGGGTTGATAGCGACTGAAGCTTTCTTT	CASRTTGLIATEAFF
TRBV7-9	-	-	TRBJ1-2	TGTGCCAGCAGCCCCCCGGACTCAAATGGCTACACCTTC	CASSPPDSNGYTF
TRBV5-1	TRBD1	-	TRBJ2-2	TGCGCCAGCAGCTTTCCAGGGGGCGGCGGGGAGCTGTTTTTT	CASSFPGGGGELFF
TRBV7-9	TRBD1	-	TRBJ1-2	TGTGCCAGCAGCTCCCGGGACAGGGATGTCTATGGCTACACCTTC	CASSSRDRDVYGYTF
TRBV6-5	TRBD1	-	TRBJ1-1	TGTGCCAGCAGGGCGGACAGGGACACTGAAGCTTTCTTT	CASRADRDTEAFF
TRBV18	-	-	TRBJ1-1	TGTGCCAGCTCACCCGACACTGAAGCTTTCTTT	CASSPDTEAFF
TRBV23-1	TRBD1	-	TRBJ1-3	TGCGCCAGCAGTCAAGCCCTCGTTTTTCCGGGACAGGGGTTGGGGCTAGGAAACACCATATATTTT	CASSQALVFPGQGLGLGNTIYF